Listed below are T cell receptor beta chains from one sample, sequenced in a study of blood T cell repertoires in COVID-19. The protocol was immunoSEQ multiplex PCR, while the TCRdb copy is restricted to in-frame clones and leaves out a portion. Among nearly 350,000 clones listed, around nine tenths were seen once. What was sequenced was peripheral blood. The receptors originated from a woman aged 70-85 years with COVID-19, enrolled during active disease. Both conserved end residues are part of each CDR3. A D gene is named only where the DNA matches it firmly. A row's size may be missing; if present it is once, few, many or a size class.

D gene | J gene | clone size | V gene | CDR3 DNA | CDR3 protein
. | TRBJ2-7 | . | TRBV5-1 | TGCGCCAGCAGCGGGGACAACTACGAGCAGTACTTC | CASSGDNYEQYF
. | TRBJ1-2 | once | TRBV18 | TGTGCCAGCTCACCCCAGGGGAATGGCTACACCTTC | CASSPQGNGYTF
. | TRBJ1-1 | . | TRBV5-4 | TGTGCCAGCAGGATACCGGGGAGTACGCTCACTGAAGCTTTCTTT | CASRIPGSTLTEAFF
TRBD1 | TRBJ1-3 | few | TRBV10-3 | TGTGCCATCAGCGGGACAGGTAGAAACACCATATATTTT | CAISGTGRNTIYF
TRBD2 | TRBJ2-7 | . | TRBV3-1/TRBV3-2 | TGTGCCAGCAGCCAAGGTCTAGCGGGGGGGCTCTACGAGCAGTACTTC | CASSQGLAGGLYEQYF
TRBD1 | TRBJ1-2 | . | TRBV7-2 | TGTGCCAGCAGCTTAGCGCACCCCCGACAGGGGCACTATGGCTACACCTTC | CASSLAHPRQGHYGYTF
. | TRBJ2-7 | . | TRBV9 | TGTGCCAGCAGCGTAGGGGACAACTCCTACGAGCAGTACTTC | CASSVGDNSYEQYF
TRBD1 | TRBJ1-3 | . | TRBV24-1 | TGTGCCACCAGTGAGACAGGGGCGAACACCATATATTTT | CATSETGANTIYF
TRBD2 | TRBJ2-7 | few | TRBV6-2/TRBV6-3 | TGTGCCAGCAGTCAGACTAGCCTGTACGAGCAGTACTTC | CASSQTSLYEQYF
TRBD1 | TRBJ2-1 | . | TRBV6-5 | TGTGCCAGCGGACAGGGCACCTACAATGAGCAGTTCTTC | CASGQGTYNEQFF
TRBD1 | TRBJ1-3 | . | TRBV24-1 | TGTGCCACCAGTGATGTGACAGGGGAGAAACTCTCTCTCTCTGGAAACACCATATATTTT | CATSDVTGEKLSLSGNTIYF
. | TRBJ1-5 | few | TRBV10-2 | TGCGCCAGCGGGAGAGTTAGCAATCAGCCCCAGCATTTT | CASGRVSNQPQHF
. | TRBJ1-2 | . | TRBV7-9 | TGTGCCAGCAGCTCCCCACTTCCGATACCCAACTATGGCTACACCTTC | CASSSPLPIPNYGYTF
TRBD1 | TRBJ1-1 | . | TRBV5-6 | TGTGCCAGCAGTAGGGACAGGACTGAAGCTTTCTTT | CASSRDRTEAFF
TRBD2 | TRBJ2-1 | . | TRBV24-1 | TGTGCCACCAGTGATTCGACTAGCGGGGGGTACAATGAGCAGTTCTTC | CATSDSTSGGYNEQFF